Reported below is one T cell receptor (beta chain). The same CDR3 is also encoded by other DNA sequences in this sample. These data originate in a study of blood T cell repertoires in COVID-19. In the study overall: In each case, the material was cDNA or gDNA derived from T cells, B-cell-depleted T cells, or PBMCs.

Original methodology: Amplified reference gene primers provided the basis for estimating nucleated cell counts. Sequenced by immunoSEQ multiplex PCR; TCRdb stores in-frame clones only, minus some. V and J calls and clone size are given by that table; D and trimming were obtained from the DNA. The data hold 300,000 to 400,000 clones, with approximately 86% observed a single time. CDR1 is MNHEY, CDR2 SMNVEV, per germline (reference sequence). This CDR3 has 12 residues. Trimming removed 6 bases at V and 0 bases at J, with 5 bases between. Individuals aged about 18 to 100 years were recruited from roughly 23 US areas. Cohort placement rested on clinical history that participants reported themselves.

The sequenced sample was PBMCs or T cells enriched from blood (not recorded which). The chain combines TRBV27 with TRBJ2-5; D not resolved. This sequence was found in a woman aged 40 to 50 with acute COVID-19. DNA of the CDR3: TGTGCCAGCAGCAACAACCAAGAGACCCAGTACTTC. It is translated as CASSNNQETQYF.